The 10 T cell receptor beta chains below all came from one sample that was sequenced in a study of blood T cell repertoires in COVID-19. Generated by immunoSEQ multiplex PCR, the TCRdb table keeps only in-frame clones and is missing some. The table includes about 320,000 clones, 75% to 90% detected once. Sequencing input: PBMCs or T cells enriched from blood (not recorded which). These receptors came from a man aged 55 to 70 who had recovered from COVID-19.

This chain links TRBV28 with TRBJ1-2; 9 bases map to TRBD1. With V trimmed by 2 bases and J by 10 bases, 8 bases remained unmatched. Germline CDR1 reads MDHEN; CDR2 reads SYDVKM. The CDR3 runs 14 residues. The CDR3 nucleotides are TGTGCCAGCAGTTTAGCTGGGACAGGGAGAAACTACACCTTC. Protein: CASSLAGTGRNYTF.

This clone was picked up one time. The rearrangement joins TRBV11-2 to TRBJ1-1; 11 nucleotides line up with TRBD1. The CDR3 is 15 residues long. Germline assignment: CDR1 SGHAT and CDR2 FQNNGV. Trimming took 5 bases from V and 3 from J; bases not matched to a gene: 5. CDR3 coding DNA: TGTGCCAGCAGCCTCCGGGACAGGGGGTACACTGAAGCTTTCTTT. Translation: CASSLRDRGYTEAFF.

The CDR3 bases are TGTGCCAGCAGCTCGGGGGGGACCCAGTACTTC. The encoded protein is CASSSGGTQYF. The rearrangement joins TRBV11-2 to TRBJ2-5, with 7 bases fitting TRBD2. CDR1 is SGHAT and CDR2 is FQNNGV in the germline V gene. The ends lost 4 bases at V and 7 bases at J; junction bases unmatched: 0. The CDR3 is 11 residues long.

The chain links TRBV14 to TRBJ2-7, with unresolved D. The CDR3 contains 14 residues. From germline, CDR1 is SGHDN and CDR2 FVKESK. V shed 0 bases and J shed 2 bases, with 8 bases lying between them. CDR3 residues: CASSQDAAPYEQYF. CDR3 bases: TGTGCCAGCAGCCAAGATGCGGCTCCCTACGAGCAGTACTTC.

The V and J genes are TRBV25-1 and TRBJ2-1; D gene ambiguous. V lost 2 bases and J 3 bases, leaving 17 bases between the germline ends. The germline CDR1 and CDR2 sequences are MGHDK and SYGVNS. The CDR3 loop spans 17 amino acids. CDR3: CASSEVTAGIGYNEQFF. The CDR3 nucleotides are TGTGCCAGCAGTGAAGTGACCGCAGGAATAGGCTACAATGAGCAGTTCTTC. The whole variable domain, filled in from reference TRBV25-1 and TRBJ2-1, reads EADIYQTPRYLVIGTGKKITLECSQTMGHDKMYWYQQDPGMELHLIHYSYGVNSTEKGDLSSESTVSRIRTEHFPLTLESARPSHTSQYLCASSEVTAGIGYNEQFFGPGTRLTVL.

The CDR3 region has the DNA TGCAGCGTTGAGGCTAGCGGGATTTACAATGAGCAGTTCTTC. It encodes CSVEASGIYNEQFF. The V gene is TRBV29-1, the J gene TRBJ2-1; 9 bases are shared with TRBD2. The junction had 4 bases not matched to a gene; V was cut back by 3 bases and J by 4 bases. The V gene's germline CDR1 is SQVTM and CDR2 ANQGSEA. This CDR3 comprises 14 residues.

In nucleotides, the CDR3 is TGTGCCAGCAGCTGGACAGGTGGGGATCAGCCCCAGCATTTT. Protein: CASSWTGGDQPQHF. The genes are TRBV5-5 and TRBJ1-5, with TRBD1 identical over 7 bases. Per germline, CDR1 SGHKS and CDR2 YYEKEE (reference sequence). V shed 3 bases, J shed 5 bases, and the junction held 5 bases outside the gene matches. The CDR3 length is 14 residues.

The chain carries TRBV25-1 and TRBJ2-3; D is uncertain. The CDR3 is made up of 14 amino acids. Germline values: CDR1 MGHDK, CDR2 SYGVNS. V was cut by 0 bases and J by 1 base, with 5 bases left in between. CDR3 sequence (DNA): TGTGCCAGCAGTGAATATCAGGGCACAGATACGCAGTATTTT. Its translation: CASSEYQGTDTQYF.

The chain recombines TRBV18 with TRBJ1-1; 7 bases fit TRBD1. The CDR3 covers 13 residues. From germline, CDR1 is KGHSH and CDR2 LQKENI. V dropped 3 bases and J dropped 6; count of bases not matched to a gene: 4. CDR3 amino acids: CASSPGQTSEAFF. The DNA for the CDR3 is TGTGCCAGCTCACCGGGACAGACTTCTGAAGCTTTCTTT. Combining the CDR3 with reference TRBV18 and TRBJ1-1 gives the whole variable domain NAGVMQNPRHLVRRRGQEARLRCSPMKGHSHVYWYRQLPEEGLKFMVYLQKENIIDESGMPKERFSAEFPKEGPSILRIQQVVRGDSAAYFCASSPGQTSEAFFGQGTRLTVV.

The chain recombines TRBV19 with TRBJ1-6; D perhaps matches TRBD1 (6 bases). V was clipped by 5 bases and J by 7 bases, with 21 bases between them. The CDR3 length is 17 residues. Germline V gives CDR1 LNHDA, CDR2 SQIVND (reference sequence). CDR3 in amino acids: CASSVLPDRITNSPLHF. The CDR3 nucleotides are TGTGCCAGTAGTGTCCTCCCAGACAGGATAACCAATTCACCCCTCCACTTT.